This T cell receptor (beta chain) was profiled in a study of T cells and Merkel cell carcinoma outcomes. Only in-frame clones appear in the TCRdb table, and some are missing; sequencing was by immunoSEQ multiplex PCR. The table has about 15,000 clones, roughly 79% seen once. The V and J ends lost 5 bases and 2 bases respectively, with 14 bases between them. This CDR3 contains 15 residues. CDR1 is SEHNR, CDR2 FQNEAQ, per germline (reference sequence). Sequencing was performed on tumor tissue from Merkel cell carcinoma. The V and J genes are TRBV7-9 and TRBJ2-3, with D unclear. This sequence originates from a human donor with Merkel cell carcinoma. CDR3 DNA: TGTGCCAGCAGCCCAATGGAAACTCTCACAGATACGCAGTATTTT. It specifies CASSPMETLTDTQYF.